A selection of T cell receptor beta chains follows, all from one sample in a study of shared clonotypes between healthy human individuals. The protocol was immunoSEQ multiplex PCR, while the TCRdb copy is restricted to in-frame clones and leaves out a portion. Of over a million clones detected, roughly 97% appear once; the ten largest clones hold over 1%. Source material: naive CD4+ T cells sorted from blood. The receptor set was obtained from a man younger than 45 in good health. The CDR3 runs from the conserved cysteine through the conserved F or W. A D gene is named only where the DNA matches it firmly. Part of the rows lack a size; the others show once, few, many or a class for expanded clones.

j_call: TRBJ2-5
d_call: -
v_call: TRBV18
clone_size: -
cdr3_aa: CASSLPGQRQETQYF
cdr3_nt: TGTGCCAGCTCACTCCCGGGGCAACGCCAAGAGACCCAGTACTTC

j_call: TRBJ2-3
d_call: TRBD2
v_call: TRBV5-4
clone_size: once
cdr3_aa: CASSAASGSVDTQYF
cdr3_nt: TGTGCCAGCAGCGCTGCTAGCGGGAGCGTCGATACGCAGTATTTT

j_call: TRBJ2-5
d_call: -
v_call: TRBV18
clone_size: -
cdr3_aa: CASSPLGGETQYF
cdr3_nt: TGTGCCAGCTCACCACTCGGGGGAGAGACCCAGTACTTC

j_call: TRBJ1-2
d_call: -
v_call: TRBV11-2
clone_size: -
cdr3_aa: CASSLVGINYGYTF
cdr3_nt: TGTGCCAGCAGCTTAGTCGGAATTAACTATGGCTACACCTTC

j_call: TRBJ2-1
d_call: -
v_call: TRBV15
clone_size: -
cdr3_aa: CATSRDGSPYNEQFF
cdr3_nt: TGTGCCACCAGCAGAGATGGGAGCCCCTACAATGAGCAGTTCTTC

j_call: TRBJ2-3
d_call: -
v_call: TRBV4-3
clone_size: once
cdr3_aa: CASSRNRVVDTQYF
cdr3_nt: TGCGCCAGCAGCCGAAACAGGGTTGTTGATACGCAGTATTTT

j_call: TRBJ1-2
d_call: TRBD1
v_call: TRBV5-4
clone_size: -
cdr3_aa: CASSKDRADYGYTF
cdr3_nt: TGTGCCAGCAGCAAAGACAGGGCGGACTATGGCTACACCTTC

j_call: TRBJ2-7
d_call: TRBD1
v_call: TRBV28
clone_size: -
cdr3_aa: CASSRDRGYEQYF
cdr3_nt: TGTGCCAGCAGTCGGGACAGGGGGTACGAGCAGTACTTC

j_call: TRBJ2-5
d_call: TRBD2
v_call: TRBV5-1
clone_size: -
cdr3_aa: CASSFAGTTQETQYF
cdr3_nt: TGCGCCAGCAGCTTCGCCGGGACTACTCAAGAGACCCAGTACTTC

j_call: TRBJ2-7
d_call: -
v_call: TRBV20-1
clone_size: -
cdr3_aa: CSARSYEQYF
cdr3_nt: TGCAGTGCCAGATCCTACGAGCAGTACTTC

j_call: TRBJ2-7
d_call: TRBD1
v_call: TRBV6-5
clone_size: -
cdr3_aa: CASSRGQDSYEQYF
cdr3_nt: TGTGCCAGCAGCCGTGGACAGGATTCCTACGAGCAGTACTTC

j_call: TRBJ2-7
d_call: -
v_call: TRBV28
clone_size: -
cdr3_aa: CASRLGDTIPYEQYF
cdr3_nt: TGTGCCAGCAGGCTGGGGGACACCATACCCTACGAGCAGTACTTC

j_call: TRBJ2-2
d_call: -
v_call: TRBV19
clone_size: -
cdr3_aa: CASSIGVVGTRAGELFF
cdr3_nt: TGTGCCAGTAGTATAGGGGTAGTGGGGACAAGGGCCGGGGAGCTGTTTTTT

j_call: TRBJ1-5
d_call: -
v_call: TRBV25-1
clone_size: -
cdr3_aa: CASSDGGEGQPQHF
cdr3_nt: TGTGCCAGCAGTGATGGGGGAGAGGGACAGCCCCAGCATTTT

j_call: TRBJ1-1
d_call: -
v_call: TRBV29-1
clone_size: few
cdr3_aa: CSVVVGRVEAFF
cdr3_nt: TGCAGCGTTGTGGTGGGACGAGTGGAGGCTTTCTTT

j_call: TRBJ2-3
d_call: TRBD2
v_call: TRBV7-8
clone_size: -
cdr3_aa: CASNLAGYTDTQYF
cdr3_nt: TGTGCCAGCAACCTAGCGGGGTACACAGATACGCAGTATTTT

j_call: TRBJ2-5
d_call: -
v_call: TRBV7-8
clone_size: -
cdr3_aa: CASRAGEETQYF
cdr3_nt: TGTGCCAGCAGGGCCGGGGAGGAGACCCAGTACTTC

j_call: TRBJ1-1
d_call: TRBD1
v_call: TRBV5-6
clone_size: -
cdr3_aa: CASSSFGQGRPEAFF
cdr3_nt: TGTGCCAGCAGCTCTTTTGGACAGGGGAGGCCTGAAGCTTTCTTT

j_call: TRBJ2-4
d_call: -
v_call: TRBV18
clone_size: -
cdr3_aa: CASSPLWAQGGQNIQYF
cdr3_nt: TGTGCCAGCTCACCACTTTGGGCCCAGGGGGGACAAAACATTCAGTACTTC

j_call: TRBJ2-7
d_call: -
v_call: TRBV9
clone_size: once
cdr3_aa: CASSVATGPLGEQYF
cdr3_nt: TGTGCCAGCAGCGTAGCTACAGGTCCGCTCGGCGAGCAGTACTTC

j_call: TRBJ1-1
d_call: -
v_call: TRBV9
clone_size: -
cdr3_aa: CASSVGGGTLNTEAFF
cdr3_nt: TGTGCCAGCAGCGTAGGTGGGGGGACCTTGAACACTGAAGCTTTCTTT

j_call: TRBJ2-3
d_call: TRBD2
v_call: TRBV27
clone_size: -
cdr3_aa: CASSFGGGGTDTQYF
cdr3_nt: TGTGCCAGCAGTTTTGGGGGGGGAGGGACAGATACGCAGTATTTT

j_call: TRBJ2-3
d_call: -
v_call: TRBV14
clone_size: -
cdr3_aa: CASSIALLDTQYF
cdr3_nt: TGTGCCAGCAGTATAGCACTCTTAGATACGCAGTATTTT

j_call: TRBJ2-3
d_call: TRBD2
v_call: TRBV6-5
clone_size: -
cdr3_aa: CASKAGLAGTDTQYF
cdr3_nt: TGTGCCAGCAAGGCGGGACTAGCGGGCACAGATACGCAGTATTTT

j_call: TRBJ2-3
d_call: -
v_call: TRBV30
clone_size: -
cdr3_aa: CAWSPGSDTQYF
cdr3_nt: TGTGCCTGGTCCCCAGGGTCAGATACGCAGTATTTT

j_call: TRBJ2-3
d_call: -
v_call: TRBV9
clone_size: -
cdr3_aa: CASSAHQPGVTDTQYF
cdr3_nt: TGTGCCAGCAGCGCCCATCAGCCGGGAGTCACAGATACGCAGTATTTT

j_call: TRBJ2-7
d_call: -
v_call: TRBV7-8
clone_size: -
cdr3_aa: CASSGYSGAYEQYF
cdr3_nt: TGTGCCAGCAGCGGATATAGCGGAGCCTACGAGCAGTACTTC

j_call: TRBJ2-5
d_call: -
v_call: TRBV6-5
clone_size: -
cdr3_aa: CASSYQGHQETQYF
cdr3_nt: TGTGCCAGCAGTTACCAGGGCCACCAAGAGACCCAGTACTTC

j_call: TRBJ2-7
d_call: -
v_call: TRBV5-1
clone_size: -
cdr3_aa: CASSYPGGPDSYEQYF
cdr3_nt: TGCGCCAGCAGCTACCCAGGCGGCCCCGACTCCTACGAGCAGTACTTC

j_call: TRBJ2-2
d_call: TRBD1
v_call: TRBV6-1
clone_size: -
cdr3_aa: CASKLTGGNTGELFF
cdr3_nt: TGTGCCAGCAAGTTGACAGGGGGGAACACCGGGGAGCTGTTTTTT

j_call: TRBJ1-1
d_call: -
v_call: TRBV7-8
clone_size: -
cdr3_aa: CASSLRTRTIGTEAFF
cdr3_nt: TGTGCCAGCAGCTTACGGACAAGGACAATCGGCACTGAAGCTTTCTTT

j_call: TRBJ2-4
d_call: -
v_call: TRBV13
clone_size: -
cdr3_aa: CASSFNLAKNIQYF
cdr3_nt: TGTGCCAGCAGCTTCAATTTAGCCAAAAACATTCAGTACTTC

j_call: TRBJ1-4
d_call: -
v_call: TRBV5-1
clone_size: -
cdr3_aa: CASSFNSGANEKLFF
cdr3_nt: TGCGCCAGCAGCTTTAACTCGGGGGCTAATGAAAAACTGTTTTTT

j_call: TRBJ2-3
d_call: TRBD1
v_call: TRBV6-5
clone_size: -
cdr3_aa: CASRREGGPTQYF
cdr3_nt: TGTGCCAGCAGGCGCGAAGGGGGCCCTACGCAGTATTTT

j_call: TRBJ1-1
d_call: -
v_call: TRBV5-1
clone_size: few
cdr3_aa: CASGGLNTEAFF
cdr3_nt: TGCGCCAGCGGGGGCTTGAACACTGAAGCTTTCTTT

j_call: TRBJ2-1
d_call: TRBD2
v_call: TRBV10-3
clone_size: once
cdr3_aa: CAISESGGRFDEQFF
cdr3_nt: TGTGCCATCAGTGAGTCGGGCGGGAGATTCGATGAGCAGTTCTTC

j_call: TRBJ2-7
d_call: -
v_call: TRBV25-1
clone_size: -
cdr3_aa: CASTGLYEQYF
cdr3_nt: TGTGCCAGCACGGGCCTCTACGAGCAGTACTTC

j_call: TRBJ2-7
d_call: TRBD2
v_call: TRBV29-1
clone_size: -
cdr3_aa: CSVGGGGPSYEQYF
cdr3_nt: TGCAGCGTTGGTGGCGGGGGACCCTCCTACGAGCAGTACTTC

j_call: TRBJ1-5
d_call: -
v_call: TRBV5-1
clone_size: few
cdr3_aa: CASSLEGHQPQHF
cdr3_nt: TGCGCCAGCAGCTTGGAGGGTCATCAGCCCCAGCATTTT

j_call: TRBJ1-3
d_call: -
v_call: TRBV7-2
clone_size: -
cdr3_aa: CASSLDRRDGNTIYF
cdr3_nt: TGTGCCAGCAGCCTAGACAGGCGTGACGGAAACACCATATATTTT

j_call: TRBJ2-7
d_call: -
v_call: TRBV28
clone_size: -
cdr3_aa: CATLDGGPYEQYF
cdr3_nt: TGTGCCACCCTGGACGGGGGGCCCTACGAGCAGTACTTC

j_call: TRBJ2-2
d_call: TRBD1
v_call: TRBV5-1
clone_size: once
cdr3_aa: CASSHDRGDTGELFF
cdr3_nt: TGCGCCAGCAGCCATGACAGGGGAGACACCGGGGAGCTGTTTTTT

j_call: TRBJ1-4
d_call: -
v_call: TRBV6-1
clone_size: -
cdr3_aa: CASSSALGRGEKLFF
cdr3_nt: TGTGCCAGCAGTTCCGCGTTAGGGCGGGGGGAAAAACTGTTTTTT

j_call: TRBJ1-3
d_call: -
v_call: TRBV7-9
clone_size: -
cdr3_aa: CASRRNSSGNTIYF
cdr3_nt: TGTGCCAGCAGAAGGAATAGCTCTGGAAACACCATATATTTT

j_call: TRBJ1-1
d_call: TRBD1
v_call: TRBV7-8
clone_size: -
cdr3_aa: CASSFRQGRNSNTEAFF
cdr3_nt: TGTGCCAGCAGCTTCCGACAGGGCCGAAACTCGAACACTGAAGCTTTCTTT

j_call: TRBJ2-1
d_call: -
v_call: TRBV5-1
clone_size: -
cdr3_aa: CASSLEAGSYNEQFF
cdr3_nt: TGCGCCAGCAGCTTGGAAGCGGGCTCCTACAATGAGCAGTTCTTC

j_call: TRBJ2-1
d_call: TRBD1
v_call: TRBV6-1
clone_size: -
cdr3_aa: CASSEAPGTGSFF
cdr3_nt: TGTGCCAGCAGTGAAGCCCCCGGGACAGGGTCGTTCTTC

j_call: TRBJ2-2
d_call: -
v_call: TRBV11-2
clone_size: -
cdr3_aa: CASSPGVTGELFF
cdr3_nt: TGTGCCAGCAGCCCAGGGGTCACCGGGGAGCTGTTTTTT

j_call: TRBJ2-1
d_call: TRBD2
v_call: TRBV18
clone_size: -
cdr3_aa: CASSLTSGGSYNEQFF
cdr3_nt: TGTGCCAGCTCTTTGACTAGCGGGGGTTCCTACAATGAGCAGTTCTTC

j_call: TRBJ1-3
d_call: TRBD1
v_call: TRBV18
clone_size: -
cdr3_aa: CASSPTGFSGNTIYF
cdr3_nt: TGTGCCAGCTCACCGACAGGGTTCTCTGGAAACACCATATATTTT

j_call: TRBJ1-1
d_call: TRBD1
v_call: TRBV29-1
clone_size: -
cdr3_aa: CSARDSLNTEAFF
cdr3_nt: TGCAGCGCCCGGGACAGTCTGAACACTGAAGCTTTCTTT

j_call: TRBJ2-3
d_call: -
v_call: TRBV9
clone_size: -
cdr3_aa: CASGGDTQYF
cdr3_nt: TGTGCCAGCGGGGGAGATACGCAGTATTTT

j_call: TRBJ2-7
d_call: TRBD2
v_call: TRBV15
clone_size: -
cdr3_aa: CATSRDLAGVSYEQYF
cdr3_nt: TGTGCCACCAGCAGAGATCTCGCGGGAGTAAGCTACGAGCAGTACTTC

j_call: TRBJ2-1
d_call: -
v_call: TRBV7-2
clone_size: -
cdr3_aa: CASSLGGVSYNEQFF
cdr3_nt: TGTGCCAGCAGCTTAGGGGGGGTCTCCTACAATGAGCAGTTCTTC